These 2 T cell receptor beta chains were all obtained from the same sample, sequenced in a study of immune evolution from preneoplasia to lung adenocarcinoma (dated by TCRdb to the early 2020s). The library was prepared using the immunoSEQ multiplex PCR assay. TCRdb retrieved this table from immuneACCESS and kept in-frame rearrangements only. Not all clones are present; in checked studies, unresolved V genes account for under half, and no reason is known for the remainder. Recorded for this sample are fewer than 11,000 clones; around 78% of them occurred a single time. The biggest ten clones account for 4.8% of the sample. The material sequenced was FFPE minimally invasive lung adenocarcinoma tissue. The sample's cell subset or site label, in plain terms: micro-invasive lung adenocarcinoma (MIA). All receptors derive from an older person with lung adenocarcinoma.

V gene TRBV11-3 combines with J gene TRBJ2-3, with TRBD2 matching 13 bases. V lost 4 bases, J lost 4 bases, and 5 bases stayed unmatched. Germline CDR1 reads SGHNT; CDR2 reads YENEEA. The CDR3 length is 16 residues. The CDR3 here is CASSYRGLAGSDTQYF. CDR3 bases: TGTGCCAGCAGCTACCGGGGACTAGCGGGATCAGATACGCAGTATTTT.

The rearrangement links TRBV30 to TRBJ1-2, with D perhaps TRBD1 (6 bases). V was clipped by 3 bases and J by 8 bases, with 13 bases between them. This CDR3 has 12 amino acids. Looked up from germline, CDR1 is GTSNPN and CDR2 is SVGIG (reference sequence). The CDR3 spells CAWRGGSGGYTF. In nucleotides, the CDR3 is TGTGCCTGGAGAGGGGGAAGTGGAGGCTACACCTTC.